A single sample gave rise to the 16 T cell receptor beta chains below, sequenced in a study of OX40 agonist ivuxolimab in advanced cancers. Profiling relied on immunoSEQ multiplex PCR, and the TCRdb table lists in-frame clones only, not all of them. The repertoire holds 30,000 or so clones, with about 93% as singletons. The sample consisted of CD4+ or CD8+ T cells sorted from blood, taken in a trial of the OX40 agonist ivuxolimab. The receptors originated from an adult with an advanced solid tumor such as melanoma, head and neck, liver or kidney cancer.

Notes on this clone: Additional DNA sequences in this sample encode the identical CDR3. The chain couples TRBV10-2 to TRBJ1-2; D might be TRBD1 (6 bases). V gave up 2 bases and J gave up 0 bases, with 10 bases separating them. The CDR3 totals 15 residues. Germline assignment: CDR1 WSHSY and CDR2 SAAADI. CDR3 sequence: CASSEPTGTNYGYTF. In nucleotides, the CDR3 is TGCGCCAGCAGTGAGCCGACAGGCACTAACTATGGCTACACCTTC.

A single count supports this clone. The DNA of the CDR3 is TGTGCCAGCGCACAGGCAGTTTCCTACGAGCAGTACTTC. Its translation: CASAQAVSYEQYF. V is TRBV19 and J is TRBJ2-7; D may be TRBD1 (5 bases). The CDR3 contains 13 residues. Trimming stripped 9 bases from V and 1 base from J, with 13 bases between. Germline V gene sequence: CDR1 LNHDA, CDR2 SQIVND (reference sequence). Variable domain in full (rest from reference TRBV19 and TRBJ2-7): DGGITQSPKYLFRKEGQNVTLSCEQNLNHDAMYWYRQDPGQGLRLIYYSQIVNDFQKGDIAEGYSVSREKKESFPLTVTSAQKNPTAFYLCASAQAVSYEQYFGPGTRLTVT.

This chain joins TRBV6-1 and TRBJ1-4; D uncertain. CDR3 size: 12 residues. Germline loops: CDR1 MNHNS, CDR2 SASEGT. The ends were cut back, 2 bases at V and 16 bases at J, with 14 bases in the middle. The CDR3 coding sequence is TGTGCCAGCAGTGAATTACGGGATATTCCGTTTTTT. It encodes CASSELRDIPFF.

This clone came up once. The chain is built from TRBV11-3 and TRBJ2-1, with 8 bases matching TRBD1. The CDR3 loop spans 14 amino acids. Germline trimming cut 4 bases from V and 9 bases from J; bases unmatched to any gene: 8. Germline CDR1 and CDR2: SGHNT and YENEEA. The CDR3 DNA reads TGTGCCAGCAGCTCCAGGGGGCTAGTAGCTGAGCAGTTCTTC. Its translation is CASSSRGLVAEQFF.

J is TRBJ2-5 and V is TRBV5-6; D may match TRBD1 or TRBD2 (5 bases each). V lost 7 bases and J lost 1, with 8 bases in between. Germline assignment: CDR1 SGHDT and CDR2 YYEEEE. This CDR3 is built from 12 residues. The CDR3 reads CASRDGQETQYF. DNA for the CDR3: TGTGCCAGCCGGGACGGCCAAGAGACCCAGTACTTC.

The chain carries TRBV27 and TRBJ1-2; D is perhaps TRBD1 (5 bases). CDR3 length: 13 amino acids. The ends were cut back, 5 bases at V and 4 bases at J, with 11 bases in the middle. Per the germline V gene, CDR1 is MNHEY and CDR2 is SMNVEV (reference sequence). CDR3 amino acids: CASSTTDLYGYTF. CDR3 in DNA: TGTGCCAGCAGTACGACAGATCTCTATGGCTACACCTTC.

CDR3 sequence: CASSLAPQGNEKLFF. CDR3 DNA sequence: TGCGCCAGCAGCTTGGCCCCGCAGGGGAATGAAAAACTGTTTTTT. The rearrangement uses TRBV5-1 and TRBJ1-4, with a tentative D call TRBD1 (6 bases). Germline loops: CDR1 SGHRS, CDR2 YFSETQ. CDR3 length: 15 amino acids. V was cut by 0 bases and J by 5 bases, with 11 bases left in between. The full variable domain, with the rest looked up from reference TRBV5-1 and TRBJ1-4, is KAGVTQTPRYLIKTRGQQVTLSCSPISGHRSVSWYQQTPGQGLQFLFEYFSETQRNKGNFPGRFSGRQFSNSRSEMNVSTLELGDSALYLCASSLAPQGNEKLFFGSGTQLSVL.

V and J are TRBV2 and TRBJ2-5, with D uncertain. The CDR3 contains 14 residues. The V gene lost 6 bases and the J gene lost 1 base, with 12 bases spanning the gap. Germline CDR1 is SNHLY and CDR2 is FYNNEI. The CDR3 bases are TGTGCCAGCAGGGAGAAAGGGCCCCAAGAGACCCAGTACTTC. It is translated as CASREKGPQETQYF.

The chain couples TRBV11-2 to TRBJ2-2; 7 positions agree with TRBD2. The CDR3 consists of 19 residues. With 2 bases clipped from V and 5 bases from J, the junction kept 17 bases outside the gene matches. Germline V gene sequence: CDR1 SGHAT, CDR2 FQNNGV. The CDR3 protein is CASSLPPWLGGVETGELFF. CDR3 DNA sequence: TGTGCCAGCAGCTTACCCCCTTGGCTGGGAGGGGTTGAAACCGGGGAGCTGTTTTTT.

The chain links TRBV19 to TRBJ1-6; possibly TRBD1 for D (5 bases). V lost 9 bases and J lost 10, with 22 bases in between. CDR1 LNHDA and CDR2 SQIVND come from the germline V gene (reference sequence). The CDR3 has 15 amino acids. The DNA for the CDR3 is TGTGCCAGCTCCCTTGAATACGGGACTGGATCACCCCTCCACTTT. Protein sequence: CASSLEYGTGSPLHF.

The gene calls are TRBV2 and TRBJ2-7; 9 bases map to TRBD2. Trimming took 4 bases from V and 6 from J; bases not matched to a gene: 7. The CDR3 is 14 residues long. Germline loops: CDR1 SNHLY, CDR2 FYNNEI. This chain's CDR3 is CASSVDSGSREQYF. The CDR3 nucleotides are TGTGCCAGCAGTGTAGATAGCGGGAGTCGCGAGCAGTACTTC.

The V call is TRBV9, the J call TRBJ1-1; D unresolved. The V gene's germline CDR1 is SGDLS and CDR2 YYNGEE. This CDR3 region has 12 residues. The ends were cut back, 3 bases at V and 4 bases at J, with 7 bases in the middle. The DNA for the CDR3 is TGTGCCAGCAGCGCCCCGCCCACTGAAGCTTTCTTT. Its translation: CASSAPPTEAFF. The full variable domain, in which reference TRBV9 and TRBJ1-1 provide the parts outside the CDR3, is DSGVTQTPKHLITATGQRVTLRCSPRSGDLSVYWYQQSLDQGLQFLIQYYNGEERAKGNILERFSAQQFPDLHSELNLSSLELGDSALYFCASSAPPTEAFFGQGTRLTVV.

This clone occurred once. The CDR3 DNA is TGTGCCAGCAGCTTTAACAGGGAGACTGAAGCTTTCTTT. Its protein is CASSFNRETEAFF. V is TRBV5-5 and J is TRBJ1-1, with D perhaps matching TRBD1 (6 bases). The CDR3 sequence is 13 residues long. Germline CDR1 is SGHKS and CDR2 is YYEKEE (reference sequence). V was trimmed by 2 bases and J by 5 bases, leaving 10 bases between them.

CDR3 DNA: TGTGCCAGTAGTATCTCAGACACTGAAGCTTTCTTT. Its protein is CASSISDTEAFF. The V call is TRBV19, the J call TRBJ1-1; D ambiguous. CDR3 length: 12 amino acids. CDR1 and CDR2 from the germline V gene are LNHDA and SQIVND (reference sequence). V was pared by 3 bases and J by 3 bases, with 5 bases between.

V usage is TRBV5-1 and J usage is TRBJ2-2; 9 bases are a match to TRBD2. The CDR3 is 16 residues long. CDR1 and CDR2 (germline): SGHRS, YFSETQ. J gave up 6 bases and V 6 bases, and 12 bases lay outside the gene matches. The CDR3: CASIEGSGGPAGELFF. The DNA for the CDR3 is TGCGCCAGCATCGAGGGTAGCGGGGGCCCTGCCGGGGAGCTGTTTTTT.

The chain links TRBV6-1 to TRBJ1-2, with TRBD1 identical over 8 bases. CDR1 and CDR2 (germline): MNHNS, SASEGT. With V trimmed by 8 bases and J by 2 bases, 1 base remained unmatched. The CDR3 has 12 amino acids. This CDR3 is CASPGGNYGYTF. For the CDR3, the DNA is TGTGCCAGCCCAGGGGGCAACTATGGCTACACCTTC.